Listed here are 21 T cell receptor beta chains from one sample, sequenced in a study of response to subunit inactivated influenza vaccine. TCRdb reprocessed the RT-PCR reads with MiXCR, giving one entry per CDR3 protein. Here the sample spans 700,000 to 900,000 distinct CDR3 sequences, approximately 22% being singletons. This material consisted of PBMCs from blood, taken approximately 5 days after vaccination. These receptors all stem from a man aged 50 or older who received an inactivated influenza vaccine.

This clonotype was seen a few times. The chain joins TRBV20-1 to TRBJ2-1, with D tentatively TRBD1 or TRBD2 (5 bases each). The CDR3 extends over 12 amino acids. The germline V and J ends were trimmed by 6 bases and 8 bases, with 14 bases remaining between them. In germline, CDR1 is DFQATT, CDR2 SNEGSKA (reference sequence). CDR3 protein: CSAYLGTDEQFF. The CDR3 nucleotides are TGCAGTGCCTACCTAGGGACGGATGAGCAGTTCTTC.

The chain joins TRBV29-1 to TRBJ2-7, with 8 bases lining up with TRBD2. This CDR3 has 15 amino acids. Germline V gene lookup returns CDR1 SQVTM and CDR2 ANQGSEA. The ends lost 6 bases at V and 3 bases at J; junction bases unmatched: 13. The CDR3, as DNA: TGCAGCGTCGAAACGGTGGCCAGCGGGAGCTACGAGCAGTACTTC. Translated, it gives CSVETVASGSYEQYF.

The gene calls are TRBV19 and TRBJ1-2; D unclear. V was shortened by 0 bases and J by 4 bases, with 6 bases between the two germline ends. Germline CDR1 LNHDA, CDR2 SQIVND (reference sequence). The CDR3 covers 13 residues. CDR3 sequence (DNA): TGTGCCAGTAGTATAGATCTACGCTATGGCTACACCTTC. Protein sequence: CASSIDLRYGYTF. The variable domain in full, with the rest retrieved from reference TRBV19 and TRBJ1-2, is DGGITQSPKYLFRKEGQNVTLSCEQNLNHDAMYWYRQDPGQGLRLIYYSQIVNDFQKGDIAEGYSVSREKKESFPLTVTSAQKNPTAFYLCASSIDLRYGYTFGSGTRLTVV.

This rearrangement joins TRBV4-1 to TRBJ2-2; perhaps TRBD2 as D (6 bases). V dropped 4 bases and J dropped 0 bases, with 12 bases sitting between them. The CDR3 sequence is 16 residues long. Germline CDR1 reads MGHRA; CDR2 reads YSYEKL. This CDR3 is CASSRDSHANTGELFF. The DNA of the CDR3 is TGCGCCAGCAGCCGGGACTCCCACGCGAACACCGGGGAGCTGTTTTTT.

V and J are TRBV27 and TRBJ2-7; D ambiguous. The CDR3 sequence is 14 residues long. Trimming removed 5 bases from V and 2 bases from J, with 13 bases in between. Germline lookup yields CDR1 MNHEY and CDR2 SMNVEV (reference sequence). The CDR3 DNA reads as TGTGCCAGCAGTCCCCGAGTAGTACCCTACGAGCAGTACTTC. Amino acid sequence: CASSPRVVPYEQYF.

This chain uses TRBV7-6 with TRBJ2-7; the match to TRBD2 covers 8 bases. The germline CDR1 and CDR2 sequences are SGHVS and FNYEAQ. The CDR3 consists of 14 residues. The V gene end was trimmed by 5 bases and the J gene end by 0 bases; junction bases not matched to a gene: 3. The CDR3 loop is CASSPLAASYEQYF. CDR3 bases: TGTGCCAGCAGCCCACTAGCGGCCTCCTACGAGCAGTACTTC.

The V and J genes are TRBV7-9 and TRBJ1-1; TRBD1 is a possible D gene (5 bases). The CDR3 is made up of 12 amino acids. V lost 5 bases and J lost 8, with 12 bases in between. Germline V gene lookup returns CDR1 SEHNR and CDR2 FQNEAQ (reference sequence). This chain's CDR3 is CASSIVGGEAFF. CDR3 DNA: TGTGCCAGCAGCATTGTTGGGGGGGAAGCTTTCTTT.

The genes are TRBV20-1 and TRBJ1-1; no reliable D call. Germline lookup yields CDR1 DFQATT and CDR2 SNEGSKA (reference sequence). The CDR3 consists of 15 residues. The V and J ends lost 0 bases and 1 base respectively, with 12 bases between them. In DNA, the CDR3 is TGCAGTGCTAGAGACCCATTGGGTCCGAACACTGAAGCTTTCTTT. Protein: CSARDPLGPNTEAFF.

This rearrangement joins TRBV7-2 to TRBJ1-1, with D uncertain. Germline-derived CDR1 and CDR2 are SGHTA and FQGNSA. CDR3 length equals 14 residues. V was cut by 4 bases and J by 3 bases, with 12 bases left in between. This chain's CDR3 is CASSSQFRHTEAFF. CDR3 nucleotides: TGTGCCAGCAGCTCGCAGTTCCGACACACTGAAGCTTTCTTT.

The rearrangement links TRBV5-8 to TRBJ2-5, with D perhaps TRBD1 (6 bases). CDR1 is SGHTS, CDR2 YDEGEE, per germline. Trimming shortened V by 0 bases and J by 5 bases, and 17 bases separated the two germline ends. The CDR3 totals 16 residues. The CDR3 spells CASSLGGTPRRETQYF. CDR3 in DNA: TGTGCCAGCAGCTTGGGGGGGACACCGAGACGGGAGACCCAGTACTTC.

The CDR3 sequence: CASSEDRGPHNEQFF. The CDR3 DNA reads TGTGCCAGCAGCGAAGACAGGGGGCCCCACAATGAGCAGTTCTTC. The rearrangement links TRBV27 to TRBJ2-1; 10 nucleotides agree with TRBD1. This CDR3 region has 15 residues. Looked up from germline, CDR1 is MNHEY and CDR2 is SMNVEV (reference sequence). J lost 5 bases, V lost 6 bases, and 7 bases had no gene match.

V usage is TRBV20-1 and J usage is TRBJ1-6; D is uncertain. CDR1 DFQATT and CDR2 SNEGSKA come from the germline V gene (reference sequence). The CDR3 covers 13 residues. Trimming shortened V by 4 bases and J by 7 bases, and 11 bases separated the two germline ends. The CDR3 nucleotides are TGCAGTGCTACGCGGGAGGTAAATTCACCCCTCCACTTT. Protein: CSATREVNSPLHF.

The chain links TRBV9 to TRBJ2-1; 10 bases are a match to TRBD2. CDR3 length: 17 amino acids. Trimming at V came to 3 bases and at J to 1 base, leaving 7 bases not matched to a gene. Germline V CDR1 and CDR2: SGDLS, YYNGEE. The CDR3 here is CASSALTSGPSYNEQFF. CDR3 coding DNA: TGTGCCAGCAGCGCCCTGACTAGCGGGCCTTCCTACAATGAGCAGTTCTTC.

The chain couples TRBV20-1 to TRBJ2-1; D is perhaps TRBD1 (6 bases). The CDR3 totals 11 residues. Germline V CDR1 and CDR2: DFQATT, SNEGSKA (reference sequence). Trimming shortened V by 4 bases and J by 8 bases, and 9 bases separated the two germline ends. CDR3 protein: CSAIQGHEQFF. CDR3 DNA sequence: TGCAGTGCTATACAGGGCCATGAGCAGTTCTTC.

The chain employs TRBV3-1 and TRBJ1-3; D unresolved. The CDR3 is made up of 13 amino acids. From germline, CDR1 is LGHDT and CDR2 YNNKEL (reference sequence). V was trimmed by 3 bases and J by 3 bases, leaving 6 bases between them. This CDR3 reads CASSQTDGNTIYF. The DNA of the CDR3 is TGTGCCAGCAGCCAGACGGATGGAAACACCATATATTTT.

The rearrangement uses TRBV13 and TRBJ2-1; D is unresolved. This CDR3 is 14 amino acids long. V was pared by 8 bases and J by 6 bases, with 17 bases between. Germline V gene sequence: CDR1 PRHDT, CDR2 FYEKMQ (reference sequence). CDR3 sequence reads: CASGLLLVVNEQFF. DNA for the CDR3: TGTGCCAGCGGGTTACTCCTGGTGGTCAATGAGCAGTTCTTC.

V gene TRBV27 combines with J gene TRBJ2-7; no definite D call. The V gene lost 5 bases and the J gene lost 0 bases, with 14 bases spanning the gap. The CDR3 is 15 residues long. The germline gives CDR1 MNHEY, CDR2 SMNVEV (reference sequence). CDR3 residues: CASSPNSWSSYEQYF. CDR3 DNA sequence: TGTGCCAGCAGTCCTAACAGTTGGAGCTCCTACGAGCAGTACTTC.

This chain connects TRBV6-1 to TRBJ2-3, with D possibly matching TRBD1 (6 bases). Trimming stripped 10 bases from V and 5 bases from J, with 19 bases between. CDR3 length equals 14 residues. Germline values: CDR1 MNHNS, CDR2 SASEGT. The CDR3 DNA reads TGTGCCACCCGAGACAGACAGGCGAAAGATACGCAGTATTTT. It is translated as CATRDRQAKDTQYF.

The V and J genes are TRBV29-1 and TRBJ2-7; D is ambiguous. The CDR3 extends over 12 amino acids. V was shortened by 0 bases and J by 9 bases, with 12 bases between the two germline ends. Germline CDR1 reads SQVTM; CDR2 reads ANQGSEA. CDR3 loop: CSVEDQLIGQYF. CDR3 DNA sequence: TGCAGCGTTGAAGATCAGTTGATCGGGCAGTACTTC.

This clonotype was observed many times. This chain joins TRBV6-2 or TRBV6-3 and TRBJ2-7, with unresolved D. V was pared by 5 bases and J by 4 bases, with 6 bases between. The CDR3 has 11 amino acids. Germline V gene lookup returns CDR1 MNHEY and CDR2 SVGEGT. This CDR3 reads CASSTLYEQYF. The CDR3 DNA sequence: TGTGCCAGCAGTACCTTATACGAGCAGTACTTC.

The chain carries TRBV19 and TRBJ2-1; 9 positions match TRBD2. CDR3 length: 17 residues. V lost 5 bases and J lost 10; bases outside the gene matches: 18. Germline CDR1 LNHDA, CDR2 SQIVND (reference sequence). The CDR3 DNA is TGTGCCAGTAGTGGAGTTTTGGTCGCGGGAGGGCCGGGGGAGCAGTTCTTC. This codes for CASSGVLVAGGPGEQFF.